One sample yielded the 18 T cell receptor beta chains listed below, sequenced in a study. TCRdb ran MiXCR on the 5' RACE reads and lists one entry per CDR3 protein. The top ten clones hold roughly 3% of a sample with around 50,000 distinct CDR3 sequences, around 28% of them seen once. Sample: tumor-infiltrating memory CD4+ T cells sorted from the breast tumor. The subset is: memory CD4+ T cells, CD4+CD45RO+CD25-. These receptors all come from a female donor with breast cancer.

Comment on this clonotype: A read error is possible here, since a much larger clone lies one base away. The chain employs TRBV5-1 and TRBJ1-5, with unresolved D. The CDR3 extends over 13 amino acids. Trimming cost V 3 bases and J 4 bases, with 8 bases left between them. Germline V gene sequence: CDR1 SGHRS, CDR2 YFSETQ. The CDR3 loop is CASSSDLNQPQHF. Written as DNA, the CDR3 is TGCGCCAGCAGCTCGGACCTAAATCAGCCCCAGCATTTT.

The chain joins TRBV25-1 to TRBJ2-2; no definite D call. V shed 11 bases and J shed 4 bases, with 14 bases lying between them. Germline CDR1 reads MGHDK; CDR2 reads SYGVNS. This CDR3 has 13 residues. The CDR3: CAGHTESTGELFF. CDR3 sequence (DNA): TGTGCCGGCCACACAGAAAGCACCGGGGAGCTGTTTTTT.

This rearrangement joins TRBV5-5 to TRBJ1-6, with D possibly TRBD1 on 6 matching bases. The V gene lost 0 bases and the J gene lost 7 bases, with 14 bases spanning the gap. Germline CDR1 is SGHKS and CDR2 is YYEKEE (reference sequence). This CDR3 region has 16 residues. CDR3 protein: CASSLGGRGENSPLHF. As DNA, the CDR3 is TGTGCCAGCAGCTTGGGGGGCAGGGGAGAGAATTCACCCCTCCACTTT.

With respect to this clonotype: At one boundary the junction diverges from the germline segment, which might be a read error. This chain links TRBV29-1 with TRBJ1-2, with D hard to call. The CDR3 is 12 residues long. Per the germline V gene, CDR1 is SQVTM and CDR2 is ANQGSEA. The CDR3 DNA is TGCAGCGTTGTCCACGTCAGAGATGGCTACACCTTT. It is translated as CSVVHVRDGYTF.

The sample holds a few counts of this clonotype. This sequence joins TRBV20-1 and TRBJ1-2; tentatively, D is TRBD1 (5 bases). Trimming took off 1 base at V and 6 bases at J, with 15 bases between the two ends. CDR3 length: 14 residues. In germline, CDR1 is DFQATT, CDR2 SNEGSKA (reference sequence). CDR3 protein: CSARASEGPHGYTF. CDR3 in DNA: TGCAGTGCTAGAGCCAGTGAGGGGCCACATGGCTACACCTTC.

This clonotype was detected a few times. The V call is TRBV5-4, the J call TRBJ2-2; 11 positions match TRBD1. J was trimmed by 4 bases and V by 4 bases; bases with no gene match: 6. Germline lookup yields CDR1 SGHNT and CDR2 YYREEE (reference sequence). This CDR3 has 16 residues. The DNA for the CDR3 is TGTGCCAGCAGCCGAGCCGGGACAGGGGGCACCGGGGAGCTGTTTTTT. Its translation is CASSRAGTGGTGELFF.

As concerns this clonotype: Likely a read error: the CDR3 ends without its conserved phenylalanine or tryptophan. The CDR3 nucleotides are TGCGCCAGCAGCTTGGATCTCTTCAATGAGCAGTTCGTC. This translates into CASSLDLFNEQFV. The V call is TRBV5-1, the J call TRBJ2-1; no firm D call. Trimming cost V 0 bases and J 6 bases, with 7 bases left between them. The germline V gene encodes CDR1 SGHRS and CDR2 YFSETQ. This CDR3 spans 13 amino acids.

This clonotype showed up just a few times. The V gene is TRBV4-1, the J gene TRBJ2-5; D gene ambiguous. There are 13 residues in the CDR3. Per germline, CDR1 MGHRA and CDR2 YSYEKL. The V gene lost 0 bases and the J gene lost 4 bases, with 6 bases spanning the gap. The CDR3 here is CASSQEEGETQYF. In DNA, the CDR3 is TGCGCCAGCAGCCAAGAAGAAGGAGAGACCCAGTACTTC.

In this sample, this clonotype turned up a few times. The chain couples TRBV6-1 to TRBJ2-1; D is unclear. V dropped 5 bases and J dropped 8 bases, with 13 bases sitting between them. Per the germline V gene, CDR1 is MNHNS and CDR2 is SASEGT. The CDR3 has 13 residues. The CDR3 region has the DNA TGTGCCAGCAGTTATGAGGATTTCGATGAGCAGTTCTTC. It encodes CASSYEDFDEQFF.

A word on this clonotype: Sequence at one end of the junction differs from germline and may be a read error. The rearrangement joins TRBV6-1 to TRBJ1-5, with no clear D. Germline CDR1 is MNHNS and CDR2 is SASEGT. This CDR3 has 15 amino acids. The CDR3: CVSSEGWQNNQPQHF. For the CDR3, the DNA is TGTGTCAGCAGTGAAGGTTGGCAGAACAATCAGCCCCAGCATTTT.

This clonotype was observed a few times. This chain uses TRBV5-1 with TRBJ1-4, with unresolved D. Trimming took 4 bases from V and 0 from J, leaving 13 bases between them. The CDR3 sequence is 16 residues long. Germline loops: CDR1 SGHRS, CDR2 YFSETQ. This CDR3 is CASSPDAGATNEKLFF. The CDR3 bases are TGCGCCAGCAGCCCGGACGCGGGTGCAACTAATGAAAAACTGTTTTTT.

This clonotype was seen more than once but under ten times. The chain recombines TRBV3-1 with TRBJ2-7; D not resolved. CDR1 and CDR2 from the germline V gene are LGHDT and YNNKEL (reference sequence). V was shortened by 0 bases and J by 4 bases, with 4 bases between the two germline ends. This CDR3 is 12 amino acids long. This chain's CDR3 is CASSQDRYEQYF. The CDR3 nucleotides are TGTGCCAGCAGCCAAGATAGATACGAGCAGTACTTC.

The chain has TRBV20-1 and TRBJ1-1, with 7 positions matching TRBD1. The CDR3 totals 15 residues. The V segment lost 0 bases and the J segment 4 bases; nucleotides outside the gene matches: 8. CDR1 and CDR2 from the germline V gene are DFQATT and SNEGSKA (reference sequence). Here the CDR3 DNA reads TGCAGTGCTAGAGAGGGGACAGAAAGGGGCACTGAAGCTTTCTTT. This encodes CSAREGTERGTEAFF.

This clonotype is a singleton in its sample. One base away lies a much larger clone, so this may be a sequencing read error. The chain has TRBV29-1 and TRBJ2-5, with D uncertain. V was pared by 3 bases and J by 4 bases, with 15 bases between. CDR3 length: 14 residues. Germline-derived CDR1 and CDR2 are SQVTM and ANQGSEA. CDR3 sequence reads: CSVEPPAIPETQYF. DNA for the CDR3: TGCAGCGTTGAGCCGCCGGCCATTCCAGAGACCCAGTACTTC.

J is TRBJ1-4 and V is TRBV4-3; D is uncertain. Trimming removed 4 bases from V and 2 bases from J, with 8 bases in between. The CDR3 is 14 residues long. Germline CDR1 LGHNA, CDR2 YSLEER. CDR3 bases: TGCGCCAGCAGCCGTGGGGAGACTAATGAAAAACTGTTTTTT. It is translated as CASSRGETNEKLFF.

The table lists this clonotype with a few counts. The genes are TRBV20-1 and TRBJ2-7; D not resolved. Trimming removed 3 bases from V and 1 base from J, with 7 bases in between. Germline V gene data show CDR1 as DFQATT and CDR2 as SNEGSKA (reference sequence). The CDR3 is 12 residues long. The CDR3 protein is CSASASSYEQYF. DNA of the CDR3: TGCAGTGCTAGTGCCAGTTCCTACGAGCAGTACTTC.

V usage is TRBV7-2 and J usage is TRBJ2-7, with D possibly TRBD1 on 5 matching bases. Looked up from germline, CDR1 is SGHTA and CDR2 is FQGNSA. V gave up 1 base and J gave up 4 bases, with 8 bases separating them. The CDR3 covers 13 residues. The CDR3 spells CASSLGQFYEQYF. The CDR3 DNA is TGTGCCAGCAGCTTAGGACAGTTTTACGAGCAGTACTTC.

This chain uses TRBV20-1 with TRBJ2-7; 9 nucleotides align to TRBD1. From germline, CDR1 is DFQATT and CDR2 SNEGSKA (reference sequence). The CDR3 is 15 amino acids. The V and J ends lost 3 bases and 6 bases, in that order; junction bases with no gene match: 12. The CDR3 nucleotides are TGCAGTGCTAGGGCCAACAGGGGGCGCGCTGGCGAGCAGTACTTC. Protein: CSARANRGRAGEQYF.